What follows are 26 T cell receptor beta chains derived from one specimen sequenced in a study of shared clonotypes between healthy human individuals. Measured with immunoSEQ multiplex PCR; TCRdb has only the in-frame clones, and not every one. The sample carries roughly 2.5 million clones, roughly nine tenths recorded once. The source material was naive CD4+ T cells sorted from blood. Subset defined: CD45RA+ positively selected. The source of these receptors is a young man in good health.

The genes are TRBV5-1 and TRBJ2-1; no firm D call. CDR1 SGHRS and CDR2 YFSETQ come from the germline V gene. The CDR3 covers 13 residues. V dropped 4 bases and J dropped 8 bases, with 13 bases sitting between them. The CDR3 protein is CASSLTDGYEQFF. CDR3 nucleotide sequence: TGCGCCAGCAGCCTGACGGATGGGTATGAGCAGTTCTTC.

This sequence joins TRBV2 and TRBJ1-5; D is possibly TRBD1 (5 bases). The V end was cut by 8 bases, the J end by 2 bases, with 13 bases between. CDR1 and CDR2 (germline): SNHLY, FYNNEI. This CDR3 spans 14 amino acids. CDR3 sequence: CASSAGEGNQPQHF. DNA of the CDR3: TGTGCCAGCTCCGCGGGGGAAGGCAATCAGCCCCAGCATTTT.

This chain joins TRBV4-1 and TRBJ2-2; D is undetermined. V was cut by 1 base and J by 6 bases, with 6 bases left in between. Germline CDR1 is MGHRA and CDR2 is YSYEKL. The CDR3 totals 13 residues. CDR3 in DNA: TGCGCCAGCAGCCAAGTGGCGGCCGGGGAGCTGTTTTTT. Its translation: CASSQVAAGELFF.

The J gene is TRBJ2-5, the V gene TRBV18; D is unclear. This CDR3 has 14 residues. The germline V and J ends were trimmed by 2 bases and 2 bases, with 9 bases remaining between them. Germline lookup yields CDR1 KGHSH and CDR2 LQKENI. The CDR3 here is CASSPASRQETQYF. The DNA for the CDR3 is TGTGCCAGCTCACCAGCCTCGAGACAAGAGACCCAGTACTTC.

The chain recombines TRBV13 with TRBJ2-1; no clear D gene. The CDR3 has 13 residues. Per germline, CDR1 PRHDT and CDR2 FYEKMQ (reference sequence). The V end was cut by 5 bases, the J end by 4 bases, with 9 bases between. As DNA, the CDR3 is TGTGCCAGCAGCGCTACAGAGTACAATGAGCAGTTCTTC. This translates into CASSATEYNEQFF.

The chain combines TRBV7-9 with TRBJ2-1; no firm D call. This CDR3 is built from 15 residues. Germline V lookup: CDR1 SEHNR, CDR2 FQNEAQ (reference sequence). Trimming took off 0 bases at V and 3 bases at J, with 9 bases between the two ends. The CDR3 region is CASSLAGESYNEQFF. The CDR3 DNA is TGTGCCAGCAGCTTAGCGGGTGAAAGCTACAATGAGCAGTTCTTC.

The J gene is TRBJ2-3, the V gene TRBV11-2; D is unresolved. V lost 5 bases, J lost 2 bases, and 17 bases lay in between. Germline V gene sequence: CDR1 SGHAT, CDR2 FQNNGV. CDR3 length: 16 amino acids. Here the CDR3 DNA reads TGTGCCAGCAGCCAAGGGAACAGCGTGAACACAGATACGCAGTATTTT. This codes for CASSQGNSVNTDTQYF.

V and J are TRBV5-6 and TRBJ1-2, with a weak D call TRBD1 (5 bases). Germline lookup yields CDR1 SGHDT and CDR2 YYEEEE. V lost 0 bases and J 8 bases, leaving 17 bases between the germline ends. The CDR3 totals 15 residues. CDR3 bases: TGTGCCAGCAGCTTGGCCAATCAGGGTCGTAGCGGCTACACCTTC. This gives the protein CASSLANQGRSGYTF.

The V gene is TRBV5-1, the J gene TRBJ2-3, with a weak D call TRBD2 (5 bases). The germline V gene has CDR1 SGHRS and CDR2 YFSETQ. The germline V and J ends were trimmed by 5 bases and 1 base, with 11 bases remaining between them. The CDR3 extends over 14 amino acids. The CDR3 DNA sequence: TGCGCCAGCAGTATGGAGGTCCGCACAGATACGCAGTATTTT. This codes for CASSMEVRTDTQYF.

The chain joins TRBV7-9 to TRBJ2-2; 8 bases fit TRBD1. Germline V gene data show CDR1 as SEHNR and CDR2 as FQNEAQ (reference sequence). J was trimmed by 1 base and V by 5 bases; bases with no gene match: 12. The CDR3 length is 18 residues. The DNA for the CDR3 is TGTGCCAGCAGCCCCGGACAGGGAGGATATGGGAACACCGGGGAGCTGTTTTTT. Its translation: CASSPGQGGYGNTGELFF.

The V call is TRBV7-9, the J call TRBJ2-7, with TRBD2 matching over 9 bases. This CDR3 has 15 residues. CDR1 and CDR2 from the germline V gene are SEHNR and FQNEAQ (reference sequence). V shed 4 bases and J 3 bases; nucleotides not matched to a gene: 7. The CDR3 loop reads CASSSQAGGLYEQYF. Written as DNA, the CDR3 is TGTGCCAGCAGCTCCCAAGCGGGGGGACTCTACGAGCAGTACTTC.

The chain is built from TRBV4-3 and TRBJ1-1; D not certain. CDR3 size: 16 residues. V was trimmed by 0 bases and J by 0 bases, leaving 11 bases between them. Germline V gives CDR1 LGHNA, CDR2 YSLEER. The CDR3 DNA sequence: TGCGCCAGCAGCCAAGATCTTCGGGCACTGAACACTGAAGCTTTCTTT. Amino acids: CASSQDLRALNTEAFF.

The rearrangement links TRBV27 to TRBJ2-5; unclear D gene. The CDR3 consists of 18 residues. Trimming pared 3 bases from V and 5 bases from J, leaving 25 bases between. Germline V CDR1 and CDR2: MNHEY, SMNVEV (reference sequence). DNA for the CDR3: TGTGCCAGCAGTTTGGGTGCCGGCTGGCCCGCACAGAGGGAGACCCAGTACTTC. Translating it yields CASSLGAGWPAQRETQYF.

This clone has only one observation. The CDR3 is CASSLDPYSNQPQHF. The DNA of the CDR3 is TGTGCCAGCAGCTTAGATCCATATAGCAATCAGCCCCAGCATTTT. The rearrangement uses TRBV11-2 and TRBJ1-5; D not certain. The CDR3 runs to 15 residues. Trimming removed 0 bases at V and 0 bases at J, with 6 bases between. Germline CDR1 SGHAT, CDR2 FQNNGV.

The gene calls are TRBV28 and TRBJ1-1, with D perhaps matching TRBD1 (5 bases). The germline CDR1 and CDR2 sequences are MDHEN and SYDVKM. The CDR3 extends over 15 amino acids. V lost 5 bases, J lost 7 bases, and 20 bases lay in between. The CDR3 coding sequence is TGTGCCAGCAGTCCCGCCGGGGCTTCTCTGGTTGAAGCTTTCTTT. Amino acid sequence: CASSPAGASLVEAFF.

The V and J genes are TRBV19 and TRBJ2-2; a weak D match, TRBD1 (5 bases). The ends were cut back, 4 bases at V and 8 bases at J, with 17 bases in the middle. Germline-derived CDR1 and CDR2 are LNHDA and SQIVND (reference sequence). The CDR3 runs to 15 residues. The CDR3 sequence is CASSRPDTILGELFF. In DNA form, the CDR3 reads TGTGCCAGTAGTAGGCCGGACACGATTTTGGGGGAGCTGTTTTTT.

The rearrangement joins TRBV7-2 to TRBJ1-3; possibly TRBD1 for D (6 bases). CDR1 is SGHTA, CDR2 FQGNSA, per germline. The CDR3 runs 14 residues. V lost 5 bases and J lost 3, with 11 bases in between. The CDR3 sequence is CASSQQGFGNTIYF. CDR3 sequence (DNA): TGTGCCAGCAGCCAACAGGGTTTTGGAAACACCATATATTTT.

The V call is TRBV29-1, the J call TRBJ1-1; D may be TRBD1 (5 bases). The CDR3 contains 14 residues. Germline CDR1 is SQVTM and CDR2 is ANQGSEA. The V end lost 7 bases, the J end lost 1 base, and 16 bases lay between the germline ends. This CDR3 reads CSGARDGTNTEAFF. In nucleotides, the CDR3 is TGCAGCGGAGCCCGGGACGGAACGAACACTGAAGCTTTCTTT.

This clone has only one observation. This chain joins TRBV5-4 and TRBJ2-2; 9 bases are a match to TRBD1. V shed 4 bases and J 6 bases; nucleotides not matched to a gene: 13. The CDR3 totals 17 residues. Germline CDR1 and CDR2: SGHNT and YYREEE (reference sequence). The CDR3 bases are TGTGCCAGCAGCCCGAAAGGAGGGACAGGGAGGTCCGGGGAGCTGTTTTTT. As protein: CASSPKGGTGRSGELFF.

The V and J genes are TRBV6-1 and TRBJ2-7; 8 nucleotides line up with TRBD1. Germline V gene data show CDR1 as MNHNS and CDR2 as SASEGT. The CDR3 spans 13 residues. Losses at the gene ends were 3 bases for V and 5 bases for J; bases not matched to a gene: 3. The CDR3 is CASSDTDRDEQYF. CDR3 in DNA: TGTGCCAGCAGTGACACGGACAGGGACGAGCAGTACTTC.

The chain combines TRBV19 with TRBJ1-2, with 9 bases aligning to TRBD1. Germline trimming cut 2 bases from V and 2 bases from J; bases unmatched to any gene: 3. The CDR3 has 15 residues. Germline V gives CDR1 LNHDA, CDR2 SQIVND (reference sequence). CDR3 sequence reads: CASSISGQGNYGYTF. The CDR3 DNA reads TGTGCCAGTAGTATAAGCGGACAGGGGAACTATGGCTACACCTTC.

CDR3 DNA sequence: TGTGCCAGCAGTTCCCGGGGGGCCACTGAAGCTTTCTTT. Translating gives CASSSRGATEAFF. The rearrangement uses TRBV27 and TRBJ1-1, with TRBD1 as a possible D gene (6 bases). The CDR3 sequence is 13 residues long. Between the trimmed V and J ends, which lost 4 bases and 4 bases, there was a span of 10 bases. From germline, CDR1 is MNHEY and CDR2 SMNVEV (reference sequence).

This sequence joins TRBV29-1 and TRBJ2-7; D may be TRBD2 (5 bases). Trimming took 8 bases from V and 7 from J, leaving 18 bases between them. Germline CDR1 is SQVTM and CDR2 is ANQGSEA. This CDR3 region has 12 residues. CDR3 sequence (DNA): TGCAGCACCTCCGGGGTAGGTTGGGAGCAGTACTTC. It is translated as CSTSGVGWEQYF.

V gene TRBV6-1 combines with J gene TRBJ2-3; 9 nucleotides align to TRBD2. Germline V gene data show CDR1 as MNHNS and CDR2 as SASEGT. J lost 2 bases, V lost 6 bases, and 6 bases had no gene match. The CDR3 is made up of 15 amino acids. CDR3 sequence (DNA): TGTGCCAGCAGGCGGGGGGGTTCGAACACAGATACGCAGTATTTT. Its protein is CASRRGGSNTDTQYF.

The V and J genes are TRBV4-1 and TRBJ2-3; D unclear. The V gene lost 1 base and the J gene lost 0 bases, with 11 bases spanning the gap. CDR1 is MGHRA and CDR2 is YSYEKL in the germline V gene. The CDR3 has 16 amino acids. CDR3: CASSQAPTPSTDTQYF. In nucleotides, the CDR3 is TGCGCCAGCAGCCAAGCGCCAACCCCTAGCACAGATACGCAGTATTTT.

The V and J genes are TRBV7-9 and TRBJ2-5, with D perhaps being TRBD1 or TRBD2 (5 bases each). V dropped 5 bases and J dropped 5 bases, with 21 bases sitting between them. The CDR3 spans 16 residues. Per germline, CDR1 SEHNR and CDR2 FQNEAQ (reference sequence). CDR3 sequence: CASSVRGGAGDETQYF. CDR3 coding DNA: TGTGCCAGCAGCGTTAGGGGTGGCGCTGGGGACGAGACCCAGTACTTC.